These 15 T cell receptor beta chains were all obtained from the same sample, sequenced in a study of blood T cells in healthy people across ages. Then a second PCR, running about 6 to 12 cycles, was carried out with a sample-barcoded 5' primer and a J-beta primer mix. One entry per CDR3 protein, called by TCRdb with MiXCR from the 5' RACE reads. This sample yields some 1.6 million distinct CDR3 sequences, of which roughly 30% are seen a single time; roughly 12% belongs to the top ten. Specimen: blood. The receptors here all came from a woman under 40 in good health.

This clonotype has ten or more counts. V and J are TRBV18 and TRBJ1-2, with a tentative D call TRBD1 (5 bases). Germline V lookup: CDR1 KGHSH, CDR2 LQKENI. There are 14 residues in the CDR3. The V and J ends lost 4 bases and 0 bases respectively, with 9 bases between them. Here the CDR3 reads CASSLGPSNYGYTF. In DNA, the CDR3 is TGTGCCAGCTCACTGGGACCTTCTAACTATGGCTACACCTTC. The complete variable domain, with remaining parts taken from reference TRBV18 and TRBJ1-2, reads NAGVMQNPRHLVRRRGQEARLRCSPMKGHSHVYWYRQLPEEGLKFMVYLQKENIIDESGMPKERFSAEFPKEGPSILRIQQVVRGDSAAYFCASSLGPSNYGYTFGSGTRLTVV.

The sample holds a few counts of this clonotype. The genes are TRBV5-8 and TRBJ2-7; D not certain. CDR3 size: 14 residues. Germline lookup yields CDR1 SGHTS and CDR2 YDEGEE. With 3 bases removed from V and 5 bases from J, the gap between germline ends came to 15 bases. CDR3 loop: CASSWGSEADEQYF. CDR3 nucleotides: TGTGCCAGCAGCTGGGGTAGTGAAGCCGACGAGCAGTACTTC.

This clonotype was seen once. A clone one base away is much larger, so this may be a read error. This chain connects TRBV29-1 to TRBJ2-4; 8 bases match TRBD2. The CDR3 is 13 amino acids. Germline V gene data show CDR1 as SQVTM and CDR2 as ANQGSEA. CDR3 sequence (DNA): TGCAGCGCCGATCTAGCGGGCAAAGACATTCAGTACTTC. Translated, it gives CSADLAGKDIQYF.

The J gene is TRBJ2-3, the V gene TRBV4-1, with 8 bases fitting TRBD2. The V and J ends lost 0 bases and 6 bases, in that order; junction bases with no gene match: 11. The CDR3 sequence is 17 residues long. Germline CDR1 is MGHRA and CDR2 is YSYEKL. This CDR3 reads CASSQEVAGRARDTQYF. CDR3 bases: TGCGCCAGCAGCCAAGAAGTAGCGGGACGTGCCAGGGATACGCAGTATTTT.

This clonotype was seen a few times. The chain has TRBV29-1 and TRBJ2-5; D is perhaps TRBD1 or TRBD2 (5 bases each). This CDR3 has 12 amino acids. The germline V and J ends were trimmed by 4 bases and 3 bases, with 9 bases remaining between them. Germline-derived CDR1 and CDR2 are SQVTM and ANQGSEA. The CDR3, as DNA: TGCAGCGTTGCGGGGCCGGAAGAGACCCAGTACTTC. Its translation is CSVAGPEETQYF.

Of note for this clonotype: Compared with germline, one end of the junction differs, possibly owing to a read error. This chain joins TRBV3-1 and TRBJ2-5; 8 bases fit TRBD2. Germline values: CDR1 LGHDT, CDR2 YNNKEL (reference sequence). The CDR3 sequence is 15 residues long. Here the CDR3 DNA reads TGTGCCGGCAGCCAAGCGACTAGCGCTCAAGAGACCCAGTACTTC. Its protein product is CAGSQATSAQETQYF.

The chain recombines TRBV5-5 with TRBJ2-7; D is perhaps TRBD1 (5 bases). The germline CDR1 and CDR2 sequences are SGHKS and YYEKEE (reference sequence). V was cut by 0 bases and J by 0 bases, with 10 bases left in between. The CDR3 is 15 residues long. CDR3 region: CASSLVQGHSYEQYF. CDR3 nucleotides: TGTGCCAGCAGCTTGGTTCAAGGACACTCCTACGAGCAGTACTTC.

This clonotype appeared once. A read error may produce the germline difference seen at one junction end. The chain links TRBV7-3 to TRBJ2-7; D is uncertain. The CDR3 is 14 residues long. Germline loops: CDR1 SGHTA, CDR2 FQGTGA. The CDR3 DNA sequence: TGTACCAGCAGCCAGTACGAGCGTCCCTACGAGCAGTACTTC. Translation: CTSSQYERPYEQYF.

This chain connects TRBV2 to TRBJ2-3; D may correspond to TRBD1 or TRBD2 (5 bases each). Between the trimmed V and J ends, which lost 4 bases and 2 bases, there was a span of 13 bases. The CDR3 contains 15 residues. CDR1 SNHLY and CDR2 FYNNEI come from the germline V gene. The CDR3 here is CASSGDGRLTDTQYF. The CDR3 region has the DNA TGTGCCAGCAGTGGGGACGGACGCCTCACAGATACGCAGTATTTT.

This clonotype occurred many times. The chain combines TRBV7-6 with TRBJ2-7; D unresolved. Germline assignment: CDR1 SGHVS and CDR2 FNYEAQ. The CDR3 spans 12 residues. V lost 4 bases, J lost 2 bases, and 6 bases lay in between. The CDR3 spells CASSSAPYEQYF. The CDR3 DNA reads as TGTGCCAGCAGCTCCGCCCCCTACGAGCAGTACTTC.

The V call is TRBV4-1, the J call TRBJ2-1; weak D call: TRBD2 (5 bases). The CDR3 extends over 14 amino acids. The ends were cut back, 0 bases at V and 10 bases at J, with 13 bases in the middle. The germline V gene has CDR1 MGHRA and CDR2 YSYEKL. The CDR3 DNA reads as TGCGCCAGCAGCCAAGATGAGGGCTTCTACGAGCAGTTCTTC. The encoded protein is CASSQDEGFYEQFF.

This clonotype was counted only a few times. The chain couples TRBV20-1 to TRBJ2-1; 9 bases fit TRBD2. The CDR3 runs to 18 residues. Germline values: CDR1 DFQATT, CDR2 SNEGSKA (reference sequence). With V trimmed by 0 bases and J by 2 bases, 11 bases remained unmatched. CDR3 sequence reads: CSARDRVAGVRTYNEQFF. The CDR3 coding sequence is TGCAGTGCTAGAGATCGGGTAGCGGGAGTAAGAACCTACAATGAGCAGTTCTTC.

The chain recombines TRBV5-1 with TRBJ2-1; D not resolved. The CDR3 spans 16 residues. Per germline, CDR1 SGHRS and CDR2 YFSETQ. V was pared by 0 bases and J by 6 bases, with 16 bases between. CDR3 bases: TGCGCCAGCAGCTTGGTCAGGTCCAGAGACGCCAATGAGCAGTTCTTC. Translating it yields CASSLVRSRDANEQFF.

V is TRBV7-9 and J is TRBJ2-3; no reliable D call. The ends were cut back, 5 bases at V and 4 bases at J, with 16 bases in the middle. Germline V lookup: CDR1 SEHNR, CDR2 FQNEAQ (reference sequence). This CDR3 comprises 15 residues. The DNA of the CDR3 is TGTGCCAGCAGCATACTGACACTCGTCCCAGATACGCAGTATTTT. Translated, it gives CASSILTLVPDTQYF.

The chain uses TRBV9 and TRBJ2-1; D might be TRBD2 (7 bases). The CDR3 covers 18 residues. Trimming removed 0 bases at V and 0 bases at J, with 16 bases between. Germline values: CDR1 SGDLS, CDR2 YYNGEE. The CDR3 reads CASSVVGGAASSYNEQFF. The CDR3 nucleotides read TGTGCCAGCAGCGTAGTAGGGGGGGCGGCAAGCTCCTACAATGAGCAGTTCTTC.